Listed below are T cell receptor beta chains from one sample, sequenced in a study of blood T cell repertoires in COVID-19. Here immunoSEQ multiplex PCR was the method, and the copy in TCRdb shows in-frame clones only, minus some. This table holds about 270,000 clones, approximately 90% found once. Source material: PBMCs or T cells enriched from blood (not recorded which). Receptor source: a woman aged 40 to 50 with acute COVID-19. CDR3s include the opening cysteine and the closing phenylalanine or tryptophan. The order of the fields is V gene, D gene, clone size, J gene, CDR3 protein, CDR3 DNA. The D gene is left open where the match is weak. Clone size is not always given. Where it is, it says once, few, many or a class for expanded clones.

>TRBV27|.|.|TRBJ2-1
CASRDLGAYNEQFF
TGTGCCAGCAGGGACCTAGGGGCCTACAATGAGCAGTTCTTC
>TRBV19|.|.|TRBJ1-4
CASSIGGFEKLFF
TGTGCCAGTAGTATAGGCGGTTTTGAAAAACTGTTTTTT
>TRBV7-2|.|.|TRBJ1-5
CASSLVTPRVNQPQHF
TGTGCCAGCAGCTTAGTAACCCCCCGAGTTAATCAGCCCCAGCATTTT
>TRBV27|TRBD1|.|TRBJ2-2
CASRGQASTGELFF
TGTGCCAGCAGAGGACAGGCCTCAACCGGGGAGCTGTTTTTT
>TRBV7-2|TRBD2|once|TRBJ2-1
CASSLGTSGGVGAYNEQFF
TGTGCCAGCAGCCTAGGGACTAGCGGGGGGGTAGGGGCCTACAATGAGCAGTTCTTC
>TRBV19|.|once|TRBJ2-5
CASSTTGGGETQYF
TGTGCCAGTAGTACCACAGGGGGGGGAGAGACCCAGTACTTC
>TRBV30|.|.|TRBJ2-1
CAWSLGAGEQFF
TGTGCCTGGAGTCTCGGTGCCGGGGAGCAGTTCTTC
>TRBV28|TRBD2|.|TRBJ2-7
CASSLSLAGGFYEQYF
TGTGCCAGCAGTTTATCTCTAGCGGGGGGTTTCTACGAGCAGTACTTC
>TRBV7-2|TRBD2|.|TRBJ2-1
CASSLGTSGRYNEQFF
TGTGCCAGCAGCTTAGGCACTAGCGGGCGATACAATGAGCAGTTCTTC
>TRBV12-3/TRBV12-4|.|.|TRBJ2-1
CASSSFRGEQFF
TGTGCCAGCAGCTCGTTTCGAGGGGAGCAGTTCTTC
>TRBV7-9|TRBD1|.|TRBJ2-2
CASSYRGQWAGELFF
TGTGCCAGCAGCTACAGGGGGCAATGGGCCGGGGAGCTGTTTTTT
>TRBV6-4|TRBD2|.|TRBJ2-1
CASSEIPGGNEQFF
TGTGCCAGCAGTGAAATACCGGGAGGCAATGAGCAGTTCTTC
>TRBV5-1|.|.|TRBJ1-4
CASSLEEGATNEKLFF
TGCGCCAGCAGCTTGGAAGAGGGGGCAACTAATGAAAAACTGTTTTTT
>TRBV6-5|.|.|TRBJ1-2
CASSRSGGEAGYTF
TGTGCCAGCAGTCGGTCGGGGGGGGAGGCTGGCTACACCTTC
>TRBV6-5|TRBD1|.|TRBJ2-2
CASSQDRANTGELFF
TGTGCCAGCAGTCAGGACAGGGCAAACACCGGGGAGCTGTTTTTT
>TRBV11-3|.|.|TRBJ2-7
CASSLVGSTYEQYF
TGTGCCAGCAGCTTAGTCGGGAGTACCTACGAGCAGTACTTC
>TRBV9|TRBD1|.|TRBJ2-7
CASSVRDSPAYEQYF
TGTGCCAGCAGCGTTCGGGACAGCCCTGCCTACGAGCAGTACTTC
>TRBV19|TRBD1|.|TRBJ1-3
CASASSGAGGLSGNTIYF
TGTGCCAGTGCATCCTCTGGGGCAGGGGGCCTCTCTGGAAACACCATATATTTT
>TRBV4-3|TRBD2|.|TRBJ2-5
CASSQALAGGQETQYF
TGCGCCAGCAGCCAAGCCCTAGCGGGAGGGCAAGAGACCCAGTACTTC
>TRBV3-1/TRBV3-2|TRBD1|.|TRBJ2-2
CASSYGQGTNTGELFF
TGTGCCAGCAGCTACGGACAGGGGACGAACACCGGGGAGCTGTTTTTT
>TRBV10-2|.|.|TRBJ2-5
CASSESSRVGQYF
TGCGCCAGCAGTGAGTCGAGTAGAGTCGGCCAGTACTTC
>TRBV9|TRBD1|once|TRBJ1-3
CASSVGPGGTGNTIYF
TGTGCCAGCAGCGTAGGCCCAGGGGGCACTGGAAACACCATATATTTT
>TRBV2|.|.|TRBJ1-5
CASSVGGNQPQHF
TGTGCCAGCAGTGTGGGCGGGAATCAGCCCCAGCATTTT
>TRBV6-5|TRBD1|few|TRBJ2-3
CASSYRGTGFATQYF
TGTGCCAGCAGTTACCGAGGGACAGGGTTTGCTACGCAGTATTTT
>TRBV30|.|.|TRBJ1-6
CAWTATSGGNSPLHF
TGTGCCTGGACCGCGACCAGCGGAGGGAATTCACCCCTCCACTTT
>TRBV5-1|.|once|TRBJ1-1
CASSPAGDRNTEAFF
TGCGCCAGCAGCCCCGCAGGGGATCGAAACACTGAAGCTTTCTTT
>TRBV7-6|TRBD2|.|TRBJ2-7
CASSLEPGLAGGKRSYEQYF
TGTGCCAGCAGCTTAGAGCCGGGACTAGCGGGGGGCAAACGCTCCTACGAGCAGTACTTC
>TRBV7-2|.|.|TRBJ2-5
CASSTAGVETQYF
TGTGCCAGCAGCACCGCAGGGGTAGAGACCCAGTACTTC
>TRBV19|TRBD1|.|TRBJ2-4
CASSDPEGGLAKNIQYF
TGTGCCAGCTCGGACCCAGAAGGGGGCCTAGCCAAAAACATTCAGTACTTC
>TRBV7-9|.|.|TRBJ1-2
CASRLDRAEGAGYTF
TGTGCCAGCAGATTAGACCGGGCCGAGGGAGCTGGCTACACCTTC
>TRBV6-5|TRBD1|once|TRBJ1-2
CASSYSAGGGYGYTF
TGTGCCAGCAGTTACTCTGCAGGGGGCGGTTATGGCTACACCTTC
>TRBV7-9|TRBD1|.|TRBJ1-4
CASSLAMTGNEKLFF
TGTGCCAGCAGCTTAGCCATGACAGGGAATGAAAAACTGTTTTTT
>TRBV7-9|.|.|TRBJ2-3
CASTPRTLSDTQYF
TGTGCCAGCACCCCCAGGACACTCTCAGATACGCAGTATTTT
>TRBV28|.|.|TRBJ1-1
CASSLMIGVNTEAFF
TGTGCCAGCAGTTTAATGATAGGGGTGAACACTGAAGCTTTCTTT
>TRBV19|.|.|TRBJ1-5
CASSIKVRGDSNQPQHF
TGTGCCAGTAGTATAAAGGTCAGGGGTGATAGCAATCAGCCCCAGCATTTT
>TRBV19|TRBD2|.|TRBJ2-1
CASSSGGGDNEQFF
TGTGCCAGCAGTAGTGGCGGGGGGGACAATGAGCAGTTCTTC
>TRBV4-2|.|once|TRBJ2-7
CASSQVGSFDEQYF
TGTGCCAGCAGCCAAGTTGGGAGTTTCGACGAGCAGTACTTC
>TRBV7-2|TRBD2|.|TRBJ2-7
CASSEGLADYEQYF
TGTGCCAGCAGCGAGGGACTAGCGGACTACGAGCAGTACTTC
>TRBV6-5|TRBD1|.|TRBJ1-6
CASTMTGGYNSPLHF
TGTGCCAGCACTATGACAGGGGGATATAATTCACCCCTCCACTTT
>TRBV7-3|.|few|TRBJ1-3
CASSLTARGYPGNTIYF
TGTGCCAGCAGCTTAACAGCGCGGGGATATCCTGGAAACACCATATATTTT
>TRBV7-3|.|.|TRBJ1-2
CASSPDSFYGYTF
TGTGCCAGCAGCCCTGACAGTTTCTATGGCTACACCTTC
>TRBV4-2|TRBD1|few|TRBJ1-1
CASSQGTGARHTEAFF
TGTGCCAGCAGCCAAGGGACAGGGGCCCGCCACACTGAAGCTTTCTTT